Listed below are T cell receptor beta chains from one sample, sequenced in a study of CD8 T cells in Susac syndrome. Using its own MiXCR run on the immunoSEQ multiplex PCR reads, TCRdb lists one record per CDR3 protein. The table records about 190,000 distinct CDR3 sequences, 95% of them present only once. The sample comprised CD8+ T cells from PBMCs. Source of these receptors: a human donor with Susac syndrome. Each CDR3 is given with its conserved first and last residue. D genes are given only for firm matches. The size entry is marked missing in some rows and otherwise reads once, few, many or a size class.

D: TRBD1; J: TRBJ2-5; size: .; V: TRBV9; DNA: TGTGCCAGCAGCATGGGACAGGGAGGAGAAGAGACCCAGTACTTC; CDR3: CASSMGQGGEETQYF
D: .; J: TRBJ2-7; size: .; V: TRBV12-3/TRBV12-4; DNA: TGTGCCAGCAGTTTAAGCGCTCCCGGCGAGCAGTACTTC; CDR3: CASSLSAPGEQYF
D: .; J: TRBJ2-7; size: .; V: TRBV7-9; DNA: TGTGCCAGCAGCTTAGGTGTGCCGGCGGAGCAGTACTTC; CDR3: CASSLGVPAEQYF
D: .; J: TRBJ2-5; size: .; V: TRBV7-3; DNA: TGTGCCAGCAGCTTAAACGGTATTCAAGAGACCCAGTACTTC; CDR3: CASSLNGIQETQYF
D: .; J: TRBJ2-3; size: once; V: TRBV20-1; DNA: TGCAGTGCTAGAGAGGGACAACCTAGCACAGATACGCAGTATTTT; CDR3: CSAREGQPSTDTQYF
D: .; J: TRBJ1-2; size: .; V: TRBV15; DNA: TGTGCCACCAGCAGATCTTCTGTGACGGGGGTCTACTATGGCTACACCTTC; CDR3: CATSRSSVTGVYYGYTF
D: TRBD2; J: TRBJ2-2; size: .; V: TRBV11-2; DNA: TGTGCCAGCAGCTTAGATAGCGGGAGGGTCGGGGAGCTGTTTTTT; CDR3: CASSLDSGRVGELFF
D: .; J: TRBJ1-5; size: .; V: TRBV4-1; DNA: TGCGCCAGCAGCCAAGATATCCAGAATTGGCAGCCCCAGCATTTT; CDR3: CASSQDIQNWQPQHF
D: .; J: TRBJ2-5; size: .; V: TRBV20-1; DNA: TGCAGTGCTAGTCCTAGTCGTCCAGAGACCCAGTACTTC; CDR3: CSASPSRPETQYF
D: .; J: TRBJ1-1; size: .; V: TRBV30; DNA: TGTGCCTGGAGTGAGGAAACTATCTTCACTGAAGCTTTCTTT; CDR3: CAWSEETIFTEAFF
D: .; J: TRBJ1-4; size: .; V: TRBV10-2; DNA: TGCGCCAGCAGTGACCGTTCGAAGGAAAAACTGTTTTTT; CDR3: CASSDRSKEKLFF
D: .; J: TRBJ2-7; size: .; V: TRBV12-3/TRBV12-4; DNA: TGTGCCAGCAGCGTGGGGCGGGGCTACGAGCAGTACTTC; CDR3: CASSVGRGYEQYF
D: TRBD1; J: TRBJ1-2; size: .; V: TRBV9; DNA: TGTGCCAGCAAGCGGACAGGGGGCGCGGAGGGCTACACCTTC; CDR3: CASKRTGGAEGYTF
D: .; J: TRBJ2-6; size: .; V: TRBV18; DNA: TGTGCCAGCTCACCGTATGGGGCCAACGTCCTGACTTTC; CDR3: CASSPYGANVLTF
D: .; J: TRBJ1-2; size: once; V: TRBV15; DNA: TGTGCCACCAGCCTAAGCATTGGAGCTAACTATGGCTACACCTTC; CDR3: CATSLSIGANYGYTF
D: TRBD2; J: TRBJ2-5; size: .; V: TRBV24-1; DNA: TGTGCCACCAGTGATAAATTAGCGGGAGAGGAGACCCAGTACTTC; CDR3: CATSDKLAGEETQYF
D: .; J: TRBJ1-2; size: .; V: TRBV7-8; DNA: TGTGCCAGCAGCACCCGGACTGGGGCTGATGGAGGCTACACCTTC; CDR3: CASSTRTGADGGYTF
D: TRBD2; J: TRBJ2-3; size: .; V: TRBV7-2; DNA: TGTGCCAGCAGCTCTGGGACTAGCGGGAATTTTTTGGATACGCAGTATTTT; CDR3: CASSSGTSGNFLDTQYF
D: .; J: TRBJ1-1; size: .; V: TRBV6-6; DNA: TGTGCCAGCAGTCCGGACAGTCTTGAAGCTTTCTTT; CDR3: CASSPDSLEAFF
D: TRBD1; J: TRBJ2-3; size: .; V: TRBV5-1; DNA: TGCGCCAGCAGCAGTATCCCGGGACAGGGTCCAGATACGCAGTATTTT; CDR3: CASSSIPGQGPDTQYF
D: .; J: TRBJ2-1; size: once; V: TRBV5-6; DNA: TGTGCCAGCAGCTTGGCCTCGGGACAACTCAGCTCCTACAATGAGCAGTTCTTC; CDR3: CASSLASGQLSSYNEQFF
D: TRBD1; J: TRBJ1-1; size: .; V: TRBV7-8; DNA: TGTGCCACCAATACCGACAGGGGACCACACACTGAAGCTTTCTTT; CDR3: CATNTDRGPHTEAFF